The 21 T cell receptor beta chains listed next were all sequenced from one sample in a study of type 1 regulatory T cells. A single record per CDR3 protein comes from TCRdb applying MiXCR to the reads. The sample contains approximately 19,000 distinct CDR3 sequences, 10% to 13% of which appear only once. What was sequenced was CD4+ T cells, either the whole sample or a sorted fraction (not recorded which). All receptors derive from a human donor in good health.

The sample holds many counts of this clonotype. V usage is TRBV29-1 and J usage is TRBJ2-1, with 7 bases lining up with TRBD1. CDR1 is SQVTM, CDR2 ANQGSEA, per germline. The length of the CDR3 is 13 residues. The trim removed 5 bases at V and 4 bases at J, leaving 5 bases unmatched. The CDR3 region is CSVPGGGYNEQFF. CDR3 DNA sequence: TGCAGCGTTCCAGGGGGTGGATACAATGAGCAGTTCTTC.

In DNA form, the CDR3 reads TGCGCCAGCAGCTTTACAGGGGAGAGAAACACCATATATTTT. It translates to CASSFTGERNTIYF. V usage is TRBV5-1 and J usage is TRBJ1-3; 7 bases align to TRBD1. The CDR3 has 14 amino acids. Germline V gene lookup returns CDR1 SGHRS and CDR2 YFSETQ. The V segment lost 2 bases and the J segment 5 bases; nucleotides outside the gene matches: 4.

This clonotype was found many times. This chain connects TRBV30 to TRBJ2-5; 8 bases map to TRBD2. Germline-derived CDR1 and CDR2 are GTSNPN and SVGIG (reference sequence). The V segment lost 0 bases and the J segment 5 bases; nucleotides outside the gene matches: 8. CDR3 size: 15 residues. CDR3 amino acids: CAWSVGSGIMETQYF. CDR3 sequence (DNA): TGTGCCTGGAGTGTTGGTAGCGGGATAATGGAGACCCAGTACTTC.

The chain has TRBV28 and TRBJ2-2, with 8 positions matching TRBD1. The V gene's germline CDR1 is MDHEN and CDR2 SYDVKM. Trimming at V came to 6 bases and at J to 4 bases, leaving 7 bases not matched to a gene. CDR3 length: 15 amino acids. CDR3 residues: CASSPRQGATGELFF. The CDR3, as DNA: TGTGCCAGCAGCCCCCGGCAGGGGGCCACCGGGGAGCTGTTTTTT.

This clonotype was recorded many times. This chain connects TRBV27 to TRBJ1-5, with 8 bases aligning to TRBD1. CDR3 size: 15 residues. Germline trimming cut 5 bases from V and 5 bases from J; bases unmatched to any gene: 8. The V gene's germline CDR1 is MNHEY and CDR2 SMNVEV (reference sequence). CDR3 bases: TGTGCCAGCAGTCCCCGAACAGGGGGGGATCAGCCCCAGCATTTT. Protein: CASSPRTGGDQPQHF.

The chain couples TRBV20-1 to TRBJ2-5; 9 bases match TRBD2. The CDR3 consists of 13 residues. CDR1 DFQATT and CDR2 SNEGSKA come from the germline V gene (reference sequence). V dropped 6 bases and J dropped 4; count of bases not matched to a gene: 6. CDR3 loop: CSAPGLALETQYF. The CDR3 DNA follows: TGCAGTGCACCGGGACTAGCATTAGAGACCCAGTACTTC.

Turning to this clonotype: Being one base from a much bigger clone, this may be a read error. The chain carries TRBV3-1 and TRBJ1-4, with D perhaps matching TRBD1 (5 bases). Germline loops: CDR1 LGHDT, CDR2 YNNKEL (reference sequence). The CDR3 has 15 amino acids. CDR3 loop: CTSSPPGLANEKLFF. CDR3 coding DNA: TGTACCAGCAGCCCACCAGGGTTAGCTAATGAAAAACTGTTTTTT.

In its sample, this clonotype was seen many times. The chain carries TRBV28 and TRBJ2-5; no clear D. The V and J ends lost 5 bases and 9 bases respectively, with 10 bases between them. Germline V gene data show CDR1 as MDHEN and CDR2 as SYDVKM. The CDR3 covers 11 residues. The CDR3 reads CASSPSRSQYF. The CDR3 nucleotides read TGTGCCAGCAGTCCCAGTCGTTCCCAGTACTTC.

The rearrangement links TRBV7-3 to TRBJ2-1; D might be TRBD2 (5 bases). The CDR3 extends over 16 amino acids. CDR1 SGHTA and CDR2 FQGTGA come from the germline V gene. The V gene lost 4 bases and the J gene lost 0 bases, with 13 bases spanning the gap. This CDR3 is CASSSAAESSYNEQFF. The CDR3 nucleotides are TGTGCCAGCAGCTCAGCGGCAGAGAGCTCCTACAATGAGCAGTTCTTC.

This clonotype was seen repeatedly, ten times or more. The chain joins TRBV20-1 to TRBJ2-7, with 9 bases matching TRBD2. Germline lookup yields CDR1 DFQATT and CDR2 SNEGSKA (reference sequence). CDR3 size: 12 residues. V shed 3 bases, J shed 3 bases, and the junction held 0 bases outside the gene matches. CDR3 nucleotide sequence: TGCAGTGCTAGGACTAGCGGCTACGAGCAGTACTTC. Its protein product is CSARTSGYEQYF.

CDR3 nucleotide sequence: TGTGCCAGCAGTTCGGGCGGCACCTACGAGCAGTACTTC. It yields the protein CASSSGGTYEQYF. The chain is built from TRBV28 and TRBJ2-7; unclear D gene. Trimming stripped 4 bases from V and 2 bases from J, with 9 bases between. The length of the CDR3 is 13 residues. Germline CDR1 is MDHEN and CDR2 is SYDVKM.

The CDR3 DNA reads as TGTGCCTGGAGTGCAGCGCCCAACTCCTACAATGAGCAGTTCTTC. Translation gives CAWSAAPNSYNEQFF. V gene TRBV30 combines with J gene TRBJ2-1; D is uncertain. Germline V gene sequence: CDR1 GTSNPN, CDR2 SVGIG (reference sequence). The CDR3 consists of 15 residues. The germline V and J ends were trimmed by 1 base and 0 bases, with 10 bases remaining between them.

There are many counts of this clonotype. CDR3 nucleotide sequence: TGTGCCAGCAGCTGGGACTACTCCTACGAGCAGTACTTC. Translated: CASSWDYSYEQYF. The rearrangement joins TRBV5-4 to TRBJ2-7; 7 positions match TRBD2. Germline trimming cut 3 bases from V and 0 bases from J; bases unmatched to any gene: 0. Germline V CDR1 and CDR2: SGHNT, YYREEE (reference sequence). The CDR3 runs to 13 residues. Full variable domain (rest looked up from reference TRBV5-4 and TRBJ2-7): ETGVTQSPTHLIKTRGQQVTLRCSSQSGHNTVSWYQQALGQGPQFIFQYYREEENGRGNFPPRFSGLQFPNYSSELNVNALELDDSALYLCASSWDYSYEQYFGPGTRLTVT.

Relative to its sample, this clonotype is medium-sized. This chain's CDR3 is CASGGQGREGYTF. CDR3 coding DNA: TGTGCCAGCGGGGGACAGGGAAGGGAAGGCTACACCTTC. The V and J genes are TRBV6-6 and TRBJ1-2, with 9 bases identical to TRBD1. CDR1 and CDR2 from the germline V gene are MNHNY and SVGAGI (reference sequence). With V trimmed by 8 bases and J by 8 bases, 9 bases remained unmatched. CDR3 size: 13 residues.

This clonotype was seen at least ten times. The rearrangement joins TRBV28 to TRBJ1-2, with D maybe TRBD1 (5 bases). V lost 6 bases and J lost 5, with 16 bases in between. The V gene's germline CDR1 is MDHEN and CDR2 SYDVKM. CDR3 length: 14 residues. CDR3 coding DNA: TGTGCCAGCAGCCTAGGGGCGGGGACTTATGGCTACACCTTC. It is translated as CASSLGAGTYGYTF.

This clonotype has ten or more counts. The chain employs TRBV12-3 or TRBV12-4 and TRBJ2-2, with 10 bases lining up with TRBD1. There are 16 residues in the CDR3. With V trimmed by 6 bases and J by 6 bases, 10 bases remained unmatched. As DNA, the CDR3 is TGTGCCAGCAGCCCCGGACAGGGGGTTTCGGCCGGGGAGCTGTTTTTT. It specifies CASSPGQGVSAGELFF.

This clonotype was found many times. CDR3 protein: CASSPSPQGLNTEAFF. CDR3 sequence (DNA): TGCGCCAGCAGCCCAAGTCCACAGGGACTTAACACTGAAGCTTTCTTT. The chain links TRBV5-1 to TRBJ1-1; TRBD1 is a possible D gene (6 bases). V gave up 4 bases and J gave up 2 bases, with 18 bases separating them. CDR1 is SGHRS, CDR2 YFSETQ, per germline. The CDR3 consists of 16 residues.

This clonotype has a count of ten or more. The gene calls are TRBV15 and TRBJ2-7, with D unresolved. This CDR3 spans 13 amino acids. V lost 0 bases to trimming and J lost 2 bases, with 5 bases between them. Germline V gene sequence: CDR1 LNHNV, CDR2 YYDKDF (reference sequence). The CDR3 DNA sequence: TGTGCCACCAGCAGAGATGGCCCCTACGAGCAGTACTTC. This encodes CATSRDGPYEQYF.

The chain carries TRBV6-5 and TRBJ2-7; 9 bases are shared with TRBD1. Germline CDR1 is MNHEY and CDR2 is SVGAGI. V lost 5 bases and J lost 0; bases outside the gene matches: 5. This CDR3 contains 15 residues. CDR3 protein: CASSRTGGASYEQYF. CDR3 coding DNA: TGTGCCAGCAGTCGAACAGGGGGCGCCTCCTACGAGCAGTACTTC.

In this sample, this clonotype is medium-sized. The chain employs TRBV20-1 and TRBJ1-1; D gene uncertain. Germline CDR1 reads DFQATT; CDR2 reads SNEGSKA (reference sequence). V lost 2 bases, J lost 0 bases, and 7 bases lay in between. The CDR3 extends over 13 amino acids. This chain's CDR3 is CSARRPMNTEAFF. The DNA of the CDR3 is TGCAGTGCTAGACGTCCCATGAACACTGAAGCTTTCTTT.

This clonotype appeared many times. This sequence joins TRBV4-1 and TRBJ2-4; 12 nucleotides align to TRBD2. The CDR3 sequence is 21 residues long. Trimming removed 0 bases from V and 0 bases from J; junction bases left unmatched: 12. The germline CDR1 and CDR2 sequences are MGHRA and YSYEKL. The CDR3, as DNA: TGCGCCAGCAGCCAAGATTGGACTAGCGGGACCGTTAAAACAGCCAAAAACATTCAGTACTTC. As protein: CASSQDWTSGTVKTAKNIQYF.